This TCR beta chain was profiled in a study of blood T cell repertoires in COVID-19. Study-level information: The origin of the acute and convalescent COVID-19 samples was the United States, Italy and Spain. PBMCs, B-cell-depleted T cells, or T cells provided the cDNA or gDNA that made up the material.

TCRdb's table, derived via immunoSEQ multiplex PCR, lists solely in-frame clones and lacks some. This sample yields roughly 70,000 clones, of which 70% to 85% are seen a single time; roughly 4% belongs to the top ten. The CDR3 consists of 18 residues. Germline V gene lookup returns CDR1 SEHNR and CDR2 FQNEAQ (reference sequence). Trimming took 1 base from V and 4 from J; bases not matched to a gene: 11. The sequencing sample was made of peripheral blood. The sequence was obtained from a woman aged 60-70 years with acute or convalescent COVID-19. J is TRBJ1-2 and V is TRBV7-9; 11 nucleotides agree with TRBD1. CDR3 DNA: TGTGCCAGCAGCTTAGAGTCTTACGGGACAGGGGGATTCTATGGCTACACCTTC. Its protein product is CASSLESYGTGGFYGYTF.